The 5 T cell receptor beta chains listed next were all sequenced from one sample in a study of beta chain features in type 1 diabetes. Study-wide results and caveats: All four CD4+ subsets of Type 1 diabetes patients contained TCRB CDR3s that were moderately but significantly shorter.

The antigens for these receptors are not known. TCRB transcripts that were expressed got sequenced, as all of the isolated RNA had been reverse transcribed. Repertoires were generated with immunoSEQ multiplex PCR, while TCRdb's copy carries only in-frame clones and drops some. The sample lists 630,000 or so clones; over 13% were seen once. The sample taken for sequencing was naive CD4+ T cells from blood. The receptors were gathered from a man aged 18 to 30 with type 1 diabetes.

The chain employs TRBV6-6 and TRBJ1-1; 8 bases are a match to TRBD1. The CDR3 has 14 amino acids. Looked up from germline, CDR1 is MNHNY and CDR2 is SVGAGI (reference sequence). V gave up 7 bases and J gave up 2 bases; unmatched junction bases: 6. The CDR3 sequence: CASTVDRGNTEAFF. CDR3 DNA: TGTGCCAGCACCGTCGACAGGGGTAACACTGAAGCTTTCTTT.

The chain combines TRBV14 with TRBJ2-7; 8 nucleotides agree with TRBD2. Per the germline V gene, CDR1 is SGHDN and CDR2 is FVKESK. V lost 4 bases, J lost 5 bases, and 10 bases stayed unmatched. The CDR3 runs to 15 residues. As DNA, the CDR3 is TGTGCCAGCAGCCCCATAGCGGGGAATATCCACGAGCAGTACTTC. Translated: CASSPIAGNIHEQYF.

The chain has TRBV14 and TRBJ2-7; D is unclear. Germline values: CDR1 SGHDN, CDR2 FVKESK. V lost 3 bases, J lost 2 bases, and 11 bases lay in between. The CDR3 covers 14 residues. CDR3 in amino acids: CASSQNISPYEQYF. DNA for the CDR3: TGTGCCAGCAGCCAGAACATTTCTCCCTACGAGCAGTACTTC.

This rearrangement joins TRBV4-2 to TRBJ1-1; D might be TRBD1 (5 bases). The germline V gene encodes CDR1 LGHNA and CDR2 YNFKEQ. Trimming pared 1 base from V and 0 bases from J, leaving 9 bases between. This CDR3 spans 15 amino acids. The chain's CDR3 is CASSQGGTVNTEAFF. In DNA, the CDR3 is TGTGCCAGCAGCCAAGGAGGGACGGTGAACACTGAAGCTTTCTTT.

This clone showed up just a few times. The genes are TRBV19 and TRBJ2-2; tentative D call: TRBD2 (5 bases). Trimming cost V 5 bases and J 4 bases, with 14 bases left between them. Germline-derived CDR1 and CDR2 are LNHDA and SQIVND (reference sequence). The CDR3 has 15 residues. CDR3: CASSLRTGVTGELFF. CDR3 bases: TGTGCCAGTAGTTTGAGAACCGGGGTCACCGGGGAGCTGTTTTTT.